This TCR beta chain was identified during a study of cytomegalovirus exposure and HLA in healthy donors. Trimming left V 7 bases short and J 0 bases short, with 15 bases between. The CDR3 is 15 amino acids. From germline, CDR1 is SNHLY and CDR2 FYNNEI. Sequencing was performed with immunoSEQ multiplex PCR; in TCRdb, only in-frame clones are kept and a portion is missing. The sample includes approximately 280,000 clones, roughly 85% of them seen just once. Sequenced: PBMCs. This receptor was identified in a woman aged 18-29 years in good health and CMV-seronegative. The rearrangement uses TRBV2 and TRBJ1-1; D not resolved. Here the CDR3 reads CASNSVGGLNTEAFF. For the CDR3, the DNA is TGTGCCAGCAATAGTGTAGGCGGTTTGAACACTGAAGCTTTCTTT.